This T cell receptor beta chain was recorded in a study of blood T cell repertoires in COVID-19. The wider study: Samples taken during acute and convalescent COVID-19 were collected in the United States, Italy and Spain.

Original methodology: Estimated nucleated cell counts came from reference gene primer amplification. The repertoire was sequenced with immunoSEQ multiplex PCR; TCRdb's copy has only in-frame clones and lacks some. V, J and clone size were drawn from that table, and D and trimming were deduced from the DNA. The sample lists approximately 250,000 clones; about 89% were seen once. This sequence originates from a man aged 35 to 55 with active or convalescent COVID-19. Sequenced material: peripheral blood.

The DNA for the CDR3 is TGTGCCAGCAGCTTCCTCGGGGTTCGGGGGTTGGACACTGAAGCTTTCTTT. Encoded protein: CASSFLGVRGLDTEAFF. The gene calls are TRBV7-9 and TRBJ1-1, with D possibly matching TRBD1 (5 bases). The CDR3 length is 17 residues. Trimming cost V 3 bases and J 3 bases, with 20 bases left between them. Germline CDR1 is SEHNR and CDR2 is FQNEAQ (reference sequence).